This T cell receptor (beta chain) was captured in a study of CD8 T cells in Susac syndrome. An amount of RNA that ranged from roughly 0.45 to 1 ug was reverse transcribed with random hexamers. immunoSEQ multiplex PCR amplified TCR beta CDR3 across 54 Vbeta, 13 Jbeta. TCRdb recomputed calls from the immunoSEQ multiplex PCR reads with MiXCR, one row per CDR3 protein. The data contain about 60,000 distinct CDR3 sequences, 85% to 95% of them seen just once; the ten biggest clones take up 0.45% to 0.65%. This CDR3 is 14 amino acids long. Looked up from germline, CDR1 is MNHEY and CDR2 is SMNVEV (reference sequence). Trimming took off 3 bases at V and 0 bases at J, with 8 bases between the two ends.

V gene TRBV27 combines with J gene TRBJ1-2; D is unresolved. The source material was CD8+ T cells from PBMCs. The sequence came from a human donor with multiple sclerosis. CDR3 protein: CASSFGSSNYGYTF. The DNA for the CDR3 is TGTGCCAGCAGTTTTGGCAGTTCTAACTATGGCTACACCTTC.